One T cell receptor (beta chain) is described in this entry. A much larger clone lies a single base off, so this may be a read error. In germline, CDR1 is ENHRY, CDR2 SYGVKD. This CDR3 spans 15 amino acids. The data derive from a study of T cells in Graves' hyperthyroidism and ophthalmopathy. Study background: Sampling of peripheral blood happened at initial diagnosis, prior to any treatment.

There were TCR beta CDR3 regions amplified from RNA transcripts. The HTBI primer set was used in a first-round RT-PCR of the TCR CDR3. One entry per CDR3 protein results from TCRdb running MiXCR on the multiplex PCR reads. Seen here are a few hundred thousand distinct CDR3 sequences, about 18% observed once, and the top ten hold 40%. Sequencing used blood. This sequence originates from a man aged 18 to 29 with Graves' ophthalmopathy. J is TRBJ1-2 and V is TRBV10-3, with 7 bases that match TRBD1. The CDR3 nucleotides are TGTGCCATCGGTGACCCGACAGGGTCAAACTATGGCTACACCTTC. Encoded protein: CAIGDPTGSNYGYTF.